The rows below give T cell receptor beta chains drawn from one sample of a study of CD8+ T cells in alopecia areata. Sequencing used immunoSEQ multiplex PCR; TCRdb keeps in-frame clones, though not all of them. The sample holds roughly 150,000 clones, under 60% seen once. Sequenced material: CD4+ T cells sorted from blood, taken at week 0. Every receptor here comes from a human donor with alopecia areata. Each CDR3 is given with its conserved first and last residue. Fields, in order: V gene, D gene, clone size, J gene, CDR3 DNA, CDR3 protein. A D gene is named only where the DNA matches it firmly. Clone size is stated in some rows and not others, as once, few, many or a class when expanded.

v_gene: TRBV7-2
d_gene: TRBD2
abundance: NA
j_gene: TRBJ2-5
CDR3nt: TGTGCCAGCAGCTTTGGTAGCGGGGTTGGTAGGGAGACCCAGTACTTC
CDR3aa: CASSFGSGVGRETQYF

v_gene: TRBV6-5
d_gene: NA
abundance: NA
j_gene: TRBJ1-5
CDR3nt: TGTGCCAGCAGTCCGCAGGAGTCTCAGCCCCAGCATTTT
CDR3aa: CASSPQESQPQHF

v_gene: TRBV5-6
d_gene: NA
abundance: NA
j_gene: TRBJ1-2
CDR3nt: TGTGCCAGCAGCTTTCTAACAGGGAGGGCTGATGGCTACACCTTC
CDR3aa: CASSFLTGRADGYTF

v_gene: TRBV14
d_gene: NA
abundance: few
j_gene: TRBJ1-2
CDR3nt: TGTGCCAGCAGCCAAGATCGGAGCTATGGCTACACCTTC
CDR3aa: CASSQDRSYGYTF

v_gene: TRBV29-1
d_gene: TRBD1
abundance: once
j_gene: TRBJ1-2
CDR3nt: TGCAGCGTTGTCGGACAGGGGGGCTATGGCTACACCTTC
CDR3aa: CSVVGQGGYGYTF

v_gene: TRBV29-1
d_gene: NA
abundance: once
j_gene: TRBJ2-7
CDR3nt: TGCAGCGGGGTGACAGGCTCCTACGAGCAGTACTTC
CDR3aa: CSGVTGSYEQYF

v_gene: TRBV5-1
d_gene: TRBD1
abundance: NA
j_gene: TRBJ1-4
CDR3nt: TGCGCCAGCAGCTTGGATCAAGGGGGCTCAACTAATGAAAAACTGTTTTTT
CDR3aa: CASSLDQGGSTNEKLFF

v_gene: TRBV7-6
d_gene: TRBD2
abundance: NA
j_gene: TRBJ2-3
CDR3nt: TGTGCCAGCAGCCGCGCGCTCCGGGGGGACCCAAGGGATACGCAGTATTTT
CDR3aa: CASSRALRGDPRDTQYF

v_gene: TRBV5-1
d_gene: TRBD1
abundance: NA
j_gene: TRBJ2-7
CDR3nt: TGCGCCAGCAGGTCGCGGACAGGGGGGTTCTCCTACGAGCAGTACTTC
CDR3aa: CASRSRTGGFSYEQYF

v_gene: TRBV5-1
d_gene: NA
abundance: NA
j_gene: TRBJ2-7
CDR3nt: TGCGCCAGCAGCTTTCCGGGGTCCTACGAGCAGTACTTC
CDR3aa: CASSFPGSYEQYF

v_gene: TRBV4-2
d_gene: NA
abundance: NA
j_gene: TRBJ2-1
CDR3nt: TGTGCCAGCAGCCAACGCCTCCCGTGGTCTGGGGGAGATGAGCAGTTCTTC
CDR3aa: CASSQRLPWSGGDEQFF

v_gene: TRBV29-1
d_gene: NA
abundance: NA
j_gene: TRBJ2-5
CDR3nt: TGCAGCGCCCTCGGACGGTATGCAGAGACCCAGTACTTC
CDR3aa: CSALGRYAETQYF

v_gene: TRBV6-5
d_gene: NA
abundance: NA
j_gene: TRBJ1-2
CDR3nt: TGTGCCAGCAGTTCACCAGGGGACTATGGCTACACCTTC
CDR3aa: CASSSPGDYGYTF

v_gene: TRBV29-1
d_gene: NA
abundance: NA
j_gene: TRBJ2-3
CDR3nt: TGCAGCGTTATGGGACACACAGATACGCAGTATTTT
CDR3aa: CSVMGHTDTQYF

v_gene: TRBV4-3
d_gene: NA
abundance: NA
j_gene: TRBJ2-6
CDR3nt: TGCGCCAGCAGCCAAGGGGACACCCATAGATCTGGGGCCAACGTCCTGACTTTC
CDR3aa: CASSQGDTHRSGANVLTF

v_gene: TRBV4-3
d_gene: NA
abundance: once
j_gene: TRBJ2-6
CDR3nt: TGCGCCAGCAGCCAGTCGGACCGAGATGCCAACGTCCTGACTTTC
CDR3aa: CASSQSDRDANVLTF

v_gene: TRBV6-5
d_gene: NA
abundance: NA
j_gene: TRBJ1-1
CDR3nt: TGTGCCAGCAGACCTGGGGTCCTGAACACTGAAGCTTTCTTT
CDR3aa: CASRPGVLNTEAFF

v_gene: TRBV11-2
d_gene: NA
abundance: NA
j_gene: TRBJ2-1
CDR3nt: TGTGCCAGCAGCTTAGATATCAAGGCGGGGAGAAGTAATGAGCAGTTCTTC
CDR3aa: CASSLDIKAGRSNEQFF

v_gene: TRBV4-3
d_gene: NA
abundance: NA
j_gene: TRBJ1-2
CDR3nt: TGCGCCAGCAGCCAAGAGTGGAATACGGGCTATGGCTACACCTTC
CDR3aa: CASSQEWNTGYGYTF

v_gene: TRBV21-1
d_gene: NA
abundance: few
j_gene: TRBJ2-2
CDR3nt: TGTGCCAGCAGCAACAAGGACAGGGTAAACACCGGGGAGCTGTTTTTT
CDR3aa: CASSNKDRVNTGELFF

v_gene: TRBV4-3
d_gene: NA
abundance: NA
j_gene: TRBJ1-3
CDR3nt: TGCGCCAGCAGCCAAGAAGGACAGCCCGGAAACACCATATATTTT
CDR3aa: CASSQEGQPGNTIYF

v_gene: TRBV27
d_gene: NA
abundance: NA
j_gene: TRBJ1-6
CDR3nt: TGTGCCAGCAGTTTTAACAGGGCGCCCGATTCACCCCTCCACTTT
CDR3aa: CASSFNRAPDSPLHF

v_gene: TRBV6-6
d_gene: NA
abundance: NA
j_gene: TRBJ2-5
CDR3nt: TGTGCCAGCAGTTATGACTACCGGGAGACCCAGTACTTC
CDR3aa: CASSYDYRETQYF

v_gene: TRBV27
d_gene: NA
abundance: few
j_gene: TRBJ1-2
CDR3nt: TGTGCCAGCAGCCCCCCCCAAGGCGGCGGCTACACCTTC
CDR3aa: CASSPPQGGGYTF

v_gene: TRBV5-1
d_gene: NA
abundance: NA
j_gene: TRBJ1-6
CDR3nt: TGCGCCAGCAGCTCGGGAGGGAGCTCCTATAATTCACCCCTCCACTTT
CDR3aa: CASSSGGSSYNSPLHF

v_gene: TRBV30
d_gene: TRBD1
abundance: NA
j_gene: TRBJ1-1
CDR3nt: TGTGCCTGGGAGGACAGGACGAACACTGAAGCTTTCTTT
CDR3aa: CAWEDRTNTEAFF

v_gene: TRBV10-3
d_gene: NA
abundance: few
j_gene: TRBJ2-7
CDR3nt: TGTGCCATTTCCATTGGGGCCTCCTCCTACGAGCAGTACTTC
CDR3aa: CAISIGASSYEQYF

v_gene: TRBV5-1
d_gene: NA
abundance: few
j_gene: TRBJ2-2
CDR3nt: TGCGCCAGCTTACCGGACACCTCGAACACCGGGGAGCTGTTTTTT
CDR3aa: CASLPDTSNTGELFF

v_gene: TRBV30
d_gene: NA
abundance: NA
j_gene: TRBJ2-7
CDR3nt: TGTGCCTGGAGTCTGGGGGACGAGCAGTACTTC
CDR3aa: CAWSLGDEQYF

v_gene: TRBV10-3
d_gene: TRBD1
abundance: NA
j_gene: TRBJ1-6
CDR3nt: TGTGCCATCAGTGATGACAGGGGGCATAATTCACCCCTCCACTTT
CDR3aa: CAISDDRGHNSPLHF

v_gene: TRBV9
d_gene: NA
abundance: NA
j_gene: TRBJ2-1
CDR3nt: TGTGCCAGCAGCGTATCTCCCGCGGGGGAGCAGTTCTTC
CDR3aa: CASSVSPAGEQFF

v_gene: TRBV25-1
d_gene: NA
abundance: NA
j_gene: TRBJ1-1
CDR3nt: TGTGCCAGCAGTGAATACGGCAGGGGCACTGAAGCTTTCTTT
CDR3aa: CASSEYGRGTEAFF

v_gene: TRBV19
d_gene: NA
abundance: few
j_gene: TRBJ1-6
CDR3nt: TGTGCCAGTAGTACAGACCGGGACTATAATTCACCCCTCCACTTT
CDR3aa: CASSTDRDYNSPLHF